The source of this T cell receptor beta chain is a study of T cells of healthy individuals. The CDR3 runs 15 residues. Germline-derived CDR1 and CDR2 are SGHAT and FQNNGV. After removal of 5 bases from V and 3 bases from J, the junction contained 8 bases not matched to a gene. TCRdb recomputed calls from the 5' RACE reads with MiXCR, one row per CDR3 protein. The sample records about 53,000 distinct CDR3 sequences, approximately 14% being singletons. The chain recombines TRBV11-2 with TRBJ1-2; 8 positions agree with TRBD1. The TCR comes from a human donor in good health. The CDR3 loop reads CASSPLDRVDYGYTF. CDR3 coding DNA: TGTGCCAGCAGCCCCCTGGACAGGGTTGACTATGGCTACACCTTC.